This entry lists 15 T cell receptor beta chains sequenced from one sample in a study of T cells in Graves' hyperthyroidism and ophthalmopathy. RNA transcripts provided the source from which TCR beta CDR3 regions were amplified. TCR CDR3 regions were first amplified by RT-PCR with HTBI primers. TCRdb fed the multiplex PCR reads into MiXCR, producing one record per CDR3 protein. This repertoire shows about 420,000 distinct CDR3 sequences, about 13% found once; its top ten account for more than 4.5%. Sequencing was performed on blood. All receptors come from a woman aged 18-29 years with Graves' hyperthyroidism.

The chain joins TRBV20-1 to TRBJ2-5; 10 bases are shared with TRBD2. This CDR3 spans 14 amino acids. V dropped 4 bases and J dropped 5; count of bases not matched to a gene: 7. The germline CDR1 and CDR2 sequences are DFQATT and SNEGSKA (reference sequence). This CDR3 reads CSANSGRALETQYF. CDR3 nucleotide sequence: TGCAGTGCTAACAGCGGGAGGGCCCTGGAGACCCAGTACTTC.

The gene calls are TRBV2 and TRBJ1-3, with D possibly being TRBD1 (5 bases). The V end was cut by 6 bases, the J end by 2 bases, with 17 bases between. Germline lookup yields CDR1 SNHLY and CDR2 FYNNEI. CDR3 length: 16 residues. The CDR3 DNA reads as TGTGCCAGCAGCCCCGGGACTGCGGGGCCTGGAAACACCATATATTTT. Its translation: CASSPGTAGPGNTIYF.

This clonotype has ten or more counts. This chain connects TRBV6-1 to TRBJ1-5, with 8 bases matching TRBD1. Per the germline V gene, CDR1 is MNHNS and CDR2 is SASEGT. The CDR3 contains 15 residues. Trimming removed 6 bases from V and 2 bases from J; junction bases left unmatched: 6. In nucleotides, the CDR3 is TGTGCCAGCAGCCCGAAGGGACAGGGCAATCAGCCCCAGCATTTT. Translated: CASSPKGQGNQPQHF.

This clonotype was seen at least ten times. The rearrangement joins TRBV28 to TRBJ1-5, with unresolved D. Trimming took off 6 bases at V and 7 bases at J, with 16 bases between the two ends. Germline lookup yields CDR1 MDHEN and CDR2 SYDVKM. The CDR3 length is 14 residues. DNA for the CDR3: TGTGCCAGCAGCCCACGCGGTGGTGGGCAGCCCCAGCATTTT. This encodes CASSPRGGGQPQHF.

Ten or more counts support this clonotype. This chain connects TRBV7-2 to TRBJ1-5, with D tentatively TRBD1 (5 bases). Germline assignment: CDR1 SGHTA and CDR2 FQGNSA. The length of the CDR3 is 15 residues. V was shortened by 1 base and J by 3 bases, with 10 bases between the two germline ends. The CDR3 bases are TGTGCCAGCAGCTTAGGGGCAGGGAACAATCAGCCCCAGCATTTT. This sequence encodes CASSLGAGNNQPQHF.

The chain carries TRBV28 and TRBJ1-3, with 7 bases matching TRBD1. The CDR3 loop spans 17 amino acids. The junction had 8 bases not matched to a gene; V was cut back by 3 bases and J by 0 bases. Germline values: CDR1 MDHEN, CDR2 SYDVKM. CDR3 residues: CASSFPPGQLSGNTIYF. For the CDR3, the DNA is TGTGCCAGCAGTTTCCCCCCGGGACAGCTCTCTGGAAACACCATATATTTT.

This clonotype appeared a few times. The chain joins TRBV18 to TRBJ2-3, with D possibly TRBD2 on 6 matching bases. Trimming pared 5 bases from V and 6 bases from J, leaving 24 bases between. The CDR3 totals 17 residues. Germline V CDR1 and CDR2: KGHSH, LQKENI. CDR3 nucleotides: TGTGCCAGCTCATTCGGCGGACGGGGGACTCTGTTGGATACGCAGTATTTT. It yields the protein CASSFGGRGTLLDTQYF.

The chain couples TRBV19 to TRBJ1-2, with 7 bases fitting TRBD1. Germline lookup yields CDR1 LNHDA and CDR2 SQIVND (reference sequence). This CDR3 has 15 residues. V trimming: 6 bases; J trimming: 3 bases; junction bases outside the gene matches: 10. This chain's CDR3 is CASSYPRGNDYGYTF. Here the CDR3 DNA reads TGTGCCAGTAGCTACCCCAGGGGGAACGACTATGGCTACACCTTC.

This clonotype was observed many times. The chain combines TRBV27 with TRBJ2-1, with TRBD2 matching 13 bases. Germline V lookup: CDR1 MNHEY, CDR2 SMNVEV (reference sequence). The CDR3 extends over 13 amino acids. After removal of 11 bases from V and 7 bases from J, the junction contained 5 bases not matched to a gene. The CDR3 DNA is TGTGCCGGAATGACTAGCGGGAGGAATGAGCAGTTCTTC. Residues: CAGMTSGRNEQFF.

This clonotype was seen more than once but under ten times. The chain joins TRBV7-6 to TRBJ2-2; TRBD2 matches at 10 bases. Per germline, CDR1 SGHVS and CDR2 FNYEAQ. Germline trimming cut 1 base from V and 3 bases from J; bases unmatched to any gene: 8. CDR3 length: 18 residues. CDR3 in DNA: TGTGCCAGCAGCTTAGGGGCTAGCGGGAGCTATTACACCGGGGAGCTGTTTTTT. Translated: CASSLGASGSYYTGELFF.

This clonotype was counted ten times or more. The rearrangement links TRBV27 to TRBJ2-7, with 12 nucleotides matching TRBD2. CDR1 is MNHEY, CDR2 SMNVEV, per germline (reference sequence). This CDR3 region has 16 residues. Germline trimming cut 5 bases from V and 5 bases from J; bases unmatched to any gene: 10. As DNA, the CDR3 is TGTGCCAGCAGTCCCACCGGGACTAGCGGGTTCCACGAGCAGTACTTC. Its translation is CASSPTGTSGFHEQYF.

This clonotype was recorded many times. The CDR3 coding sequence is TGTGCCTGGAGTGTACCCAGGGGGCGAAGCACAGATACGCAGTATTTT. Protein product: CAWSVPRGRSTDTQYF. This chain links TRBV30 with TRBJ2-3, with TRBD1 matching 8 bases. Germline CDR1 GTSNPN, CDR2 SVGIG (reference sequence). The CDR3 has 16 amino acids. V gave up 0 bases and J gave up 0 bases; unmatched junction bases: 5.

This clonotype has ten or more counts. The chain combines TRBV2 with TRBJ2-3; tentative D call: TRBD1 (6 bases). Germline V gene sequence: CDR1 SNHLY, CDR2 FYNNEI. The CDR3 length is 15 residues. Trimming cost V 2 bases and J 5 bases, with 14 bases left between them. CDR3 coding DNA: TGTGCCAGCAGTGAAAATCCAGGGGTAGTAGATACGCAGTATTTT. Protein product: CASSENPGVVDTQYF.

A word on this clonotype: A single base separates this from a much larger clone, so it may be a read error. The CDR3 DNA reads as TGCAGTGCTAGAAGAGACTACTCCTACGAGCAGTTCTTC. Its translation is CSARRDYSYEQFF. The chain combines TRBV20-1 with TRBJ2-7; maybe TRBD2 (5 bases). The DNA matches TRBJ2-1 better at its end, which makes the J call doubtful. Germline V gene lookup returns CDR1 DFQATT and CDR2 SNEGSKA (reference sequence). CDR3 length: 13 amino acids.

The chain recombines TRBV5-1 with TRBJ2-7; 8 bases are shared with TRBD1. The CDR3 has 13 amino acids. V was pared by 7 bases and J by 2 bases, with 5 bases of the junction left unmatched. CDR1 SGHRS and CDR2 YFSETQ come from the germline V gene. CDR3: CASGRQGTYEQYF. CDR3 nucleotide sequence: TGCGCCAGCGGCAGACAGGGGACCTACGAGCAGTACTTC.